The rows below give T cell receptor beta chains drawn from one sample of a study of identifying expanded T cells in peripheral blood. The table came from immunoSEQ multiplex PCR; TCRdb's copy has only in-frame clones and leaves some out. The sample has about 110,000 clones, about 85% seen once. The sample comprised blood. The receptors here all came from a person aged 18 to 75 in good health. The CDR3 runs from the conserved cysteine through the conserved F or W. The order of the fields is V gene, J gene, CDR3 protein.

V: TRBV4-1; J: TRBJ2-7; CDR3: CASSQDLGLAGFEQYF
V: TRBV9; J: TRBJ2-6; CDR3: CASSSILSGANVLTF
V: TRBV9; J: TRBJ2-7; CDR3: CASNPDRGSYEQYF
V: TRBV19; J: TRBJ2-1; CDR3: CASSRRLAGGPFTDNEQFF
V: TRBV23-1; J: TRBJ2-7; CDR3: CASSQGSVSYEQYF
V: TRBV27; J: TRBJ1-3; CDR3: CASSLSGGGNTIYF
V: TRBV11-2; J: TRBJ1-3; CDR3: CASSSHQSHSGNTIYF
V: TRBV7-2; J: TRBJ2-1; CDR3: CASSLFASYNEQFF
V: TRBV11-2; J: TRBJ1-5; CDR3: CASSPRDPHQPQHF
V: TRBV5-1; J: TRBJ2-7; CDR3: CASSIRQGHEQYF
V: TRBV6-6; J: TRBJ2-7; CDR3: CASSYRHRGGYEQYF
V: TRBV6-5; J: TRBJ2-1; CDR3: CASTTGEASNEQFF
V: TRBV9; J: TRBJ1-1; CDR3: CASSPQGEGNTEAFF
V: TRBV6-7; J: TRBJ2-4; CDR3: CASSNRVLQNIQYF
V: TRBV7-2; J: TRBJ1-6; CDR3: CASSSSRRATLNNSPLHF
V: TRBV11-2; J: TRBJ2-7; CDR3: CASRKLAGDYYEQYF
V: TRBV4-3; J: TRBJ2-5; CDR3: CASSQQIPSETQYF
V: TRBV11-3; J: TRBJ1-1; CDR3: CASSLGPGHMNTEAFF
V: TRBV4-3; J: TRBJ1-3; CDR3: CASSPGTGYSGNTIYF
V: TRBV19; J: TRBJ2-4; CDR3: CASSRDRLAKNIQYF
V: TRBV7-2; J: TRBJ2-3; CDR3: CASSLLRGAGPDTQYF